This T cell receptor (beta chain) was found in a study of T cell responses to AZD1222 COVID-19 vaccine. Sequencing was performed with immunoSEQ multiplex PCR; in TCRdb, only in-frame clones are kept and a portion is missing. This table has more than 55,000 clones, approximately 80% appearing once. This clone was recorded only once. The CDR3 totals 15 residues. Germline loops: CDR1 SGHVS, CDR2 FQNEAQ. The V end was cut by 1 base, the J end by 2 bases, with 12 bases between. The origin of this receptor is an adult who received the AZD1222 COVID-19 vaccine. Sequenced here: peripheral blood, sampled 28 days after the second AZD1222 dose. The rearrangement joins TRBV7-8 to TRBJ2-7; possibly TRBD2 for D (5 bases). The CDR3 DNA reads as TGTGCCAGCAGCTTAGGGACGGGATCGGCCTACGAGCAGTACTTC. Its protein is CASSLGTGSAYEQYF. Full variable domain (remainder filled in from reference TRBV7-8 and TRBJ2-7): GAGVSQSPRYKVAKRGQDVALRCDPISGHVSLFWYQQALGQGPEFLTYFQNEAQLDKSGLPSDRFFAERPEGSVSTLKIQRTQQEDSAVYLCASSLGTGSAYEQYFGPGTRLTVT.